This note documents a single T cell receptor (beta chain) sequence. The antigen remains unidentified. The length of the CDR3 is 14 residues. V was shortened by 2 bases and J by 5 bases, with 13 bases between the two germline ends. Germline V gene lookup returns CDR1 SGHTA and CDR2 FQGNSA. The record originates from a study of T-cell reconstitution after alpha-beta-depleted transplantation in children. Study outcomes and limitations: T-cell counts and diversity at one year post-transplant came mainly from newly produced T cells. In patients about two months after transplant, alpha-beta T cells reportedly arose from several hundred expanded graft clones. At day 60, the high TCRbeta diversity found in some patients originated from recipient T cells and thymic progenitors that had survived.

During its preparation, the TCRbeta library received unique molecular identifiers. TCRdb redid the calling of the PCR reads with MiXCR, one entry per CDR3 protein. The sample carries about 580,000 distinct CDR3 sequences, more than 20% recorded once. This specimen consisted of PBMCs, mostly from graft donor cells, obtained 360 days after TCRalphabeta/CD19-depleted stem cell transplant. V gene TRBV7-2 combines with J gene TRBJ2-7; D gene uncertain. This receptor was taken from a boy in the first two years of life who had a stem cell transplant for acute myeloid leukemia, so the T cells may come from the graft donor. CDR3 nucleotides: TGTGCCAGCAGCTTAACGCGTGCGCGCGACGAGCAGTACTTC. Residues: CASSLTRARDEQYF.